This note documents a single T cell receptor (beta chain) sequence. What it binds is unknown. Those who donated were healthy bone marrow donors. Vbeta (60) and Jbeta (13) primers were used in the PCR. Clones were read by immunoSEQ multiplex PCR, and TCRdb kept only the in-frame ones, dropping some. The sample lists approximately 140,000 clones; 82% were seen once. The data stem from a study of cytomegalovirus exposure and HLA in healthy donors. Study information: Among approximately 400 genotyped donors, about 85% fell in the Caucasian-associated ancestry cluster.

Germline CDR1 and CDR2: SGHRS and YFSETQ. The CDR3 length is 13 residues. Findings and limits, study-wide: A prior analysis recorded that most TCR beta V segments were productive about 87% or about 30% of the time. Across donors, presence/absence analyses took sequencing depth to be roughly uniform.

This TCR was recovered from a man aged 18 to 30 in good health and CMV-seropositive. Sequencing was done on a sample of PBMCs. The gene calls are TRBV5-1 and TRBJ2-5; D is undetermined. The J call may be incorrect, as the DNA end agrees better with TRBJ2-7. Written as DNA, the CDR3 is TGCGCCAGCAGCTTGGCAGGCACATACGAGCAGTACTTC. The encoded protein is CASSLAGTYEQYF.